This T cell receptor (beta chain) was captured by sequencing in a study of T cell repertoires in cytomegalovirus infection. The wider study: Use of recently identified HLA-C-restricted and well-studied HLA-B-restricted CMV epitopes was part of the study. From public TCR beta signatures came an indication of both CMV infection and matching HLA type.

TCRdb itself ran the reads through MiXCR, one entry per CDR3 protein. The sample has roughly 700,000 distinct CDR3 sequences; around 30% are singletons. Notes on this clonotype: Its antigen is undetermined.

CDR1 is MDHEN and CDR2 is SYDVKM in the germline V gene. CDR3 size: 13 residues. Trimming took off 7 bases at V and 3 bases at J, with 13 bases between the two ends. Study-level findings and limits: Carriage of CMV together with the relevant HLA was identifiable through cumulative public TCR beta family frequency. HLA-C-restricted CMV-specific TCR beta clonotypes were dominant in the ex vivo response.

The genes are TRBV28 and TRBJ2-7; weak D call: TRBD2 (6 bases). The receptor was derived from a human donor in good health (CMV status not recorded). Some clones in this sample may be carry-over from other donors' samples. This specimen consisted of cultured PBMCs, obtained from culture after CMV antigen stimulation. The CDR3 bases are TGTGCCAGCAAGGAGGGGACCGACTACGAGCAGTACTTC. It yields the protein CASKEGTDYEQYF. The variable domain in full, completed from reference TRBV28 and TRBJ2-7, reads DVKVTQSSRYLVKRTGEKVFLECVQDMDHENMFWYRQDPGLGLRLIYFSYDVKMKEKGDIPEGYSVSREKKERFSLILESASTNQTSMYLCASKEGTDYEQYFGPGTRLTVT.